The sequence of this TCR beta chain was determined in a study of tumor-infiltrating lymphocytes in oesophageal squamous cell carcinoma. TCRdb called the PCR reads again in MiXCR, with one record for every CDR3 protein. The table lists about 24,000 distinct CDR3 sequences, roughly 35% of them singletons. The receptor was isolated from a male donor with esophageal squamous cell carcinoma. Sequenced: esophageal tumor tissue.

CDR3: CASSAAPTRRNEQFF. DNA for the CDR3: TGCGCCAGCAGCGCGGCACCTACTAGACGCAATGAGCAGTTCTTC. The chain uses TRBV5-1 and TRBJ2-1; D is perhaps TRBD2 (5 bases). The CDR3 contains 15 residues. The ends were cut back, 4 bases at V and 6 bases at J, with 17 bases in the middle. Germline V gene data show CDR1 as SGHRS and CDR2 as YFSETQ.